The 23 T cell receptor beta chains below were found in one sample sequenced in a study of blood T cells in healthy people across ages. Together with a sample-barcoded 5' primer, a J-beta primer mix was included in a second PCR lasting about 6 to 12 cycles. TCRdb used MiXCR to reprocess the 5' RACE reads, holding one entry per CDR3 protein. Of over 550,000 distinct CDR3 sequences listed, about 30% are singletons. Sequenced sample: blood. These receptors were taken from a woman older than 75 in good health.

This clonotype was detected ten times or more. This chain links TRBV24-1 with TRBJ2-3, with 7 nucleotides matching TRBD2. Germline V gene sequence: CDR1 KGHDR, CDR2 SFDVKD. The ends lost 9 bases at V and 2 bases at J; junction bases unmatched: 4. This CDR3 is 13 amino acids long. CDR3 bases: TGTGCCACCGTGGGGGGGACCACAGATACGCAGTATTTT. Its protein is CATVGGTTDTQYF.

This clonotype has at least ten counts. V gene TRBV4-3 combines with J gene TRBJ1-1; unclear D gene. V was cut by 5 bases and J by 1 base, with 11 bases left in between. The CDR3 consists of 14 residues. Germline V lookup: CDR1 LGHNA, CDR2 YSLEER. In DNA, the CDR3 is TGCGCCAGCAGCTACGGCTCCAGGAACACTGAAGCTTTCTTT. Protein sequence: CASSYGSRNTEAFF.

Comments on this clonotype: This may be a read error: a much more frequent sequence differs by one nucleotide. The chain is built from TRBV20-1 and TRBJ1-6, with D hard to call. The germline V and J ends were trimmed by 1 base and 11 bases, with 18 bases remaining between them. The germline V gene has CDR1 DFQATT and CDR2 SNEGSKA (reference sequence). The CDR3 is made up of 15 amino acids. CDR3 coding DNA: TGCAGTGCTAGAGGCGGCATGGCCGGCCTCGCACCCCTCCACTTT. Translated: CSARGGMAGLAPLHF.

This chain joins TRBV7-3 and TRBJ2-2; 11 bases match TRBD1. The CDR3 has 14 residues. Germline V gene lookup returns CDR1 SGHTA and CDR2 FQGTGA. J was trimmed by 6 bases and V by 6 bases; bases with no gene match: 3. CDR3 nucleotides: TGTGCCAGCAGGGGACAGGGGGTTTCCGGGGAGCTGTTTTTT. Its translation: CASRGQGVSGELFF.

The chain links TRBV5-5 to TRBJ1-1, with no clear D. Trimming took off 0 bases at V and 1 base at J, with 4 bases between the two ends. This CDR3 has 13 residues. Germline-derived CDR1 and CDR2 are SGHKS and YYEKEE (reference sequence). CDR3 residues: CASSLVPNTEAFF. For the CDR3, the DNA is TGTGCCAGCAGCTTGGTCCCGAACACTGAAGCTTTCTTT.

Many counts were recorded for this clonotype. The chain's CDR3 is CASSREDNPSETQYF. Here the CDR3 DNA reads TGTGCCAGCAGCCGCGAGGACAATCCCTCGGAGACCCAGTACTTC. The rearrangement links TRBV4-2 to TRBJ2-5; a weak D match, TRBD1 (5 bases). This CDR3 has 15 amino acids. Germline lookup yields CDR1 LGHNA and CDR2 YNFKEQ. V lost 4 bases to trimming and J lost 5 bases, with 17 bases between them.

This clonotype was picked up many times. This chain's CDR3 is CASSSPTSGGNNEQFF. The CDR3, as DNA: TGTGCCAGCAGCTCTCCCACTAGCGGGGGTAACAATGAGCAGTTCTTC. The chain uses TRBV3-1 and TRBJ2-1, with 11 positions matching TRBD2. The CDR3 loop spans 16 amino acids. From germline, CDR1 is LGHDT and CDR2 YNNKEL (reference sequence). Losses at the gene ends were 5 bases for V and 5 bases for J; bases not matched to a gene: 8.

The chain links TRBV7-2 to TRBJ2-3; D may be TRBD2 (6 bases). Looked up from germline, CDR1 is SGHTA and CDR2 is FQGNSA. The ends were cut back, 6 bases at V and 3 bases at J, with 13 bases in the middle. This CDR3 contains 14 residues. CDR3 DNA: TGTGCCAGCAGGATGACTAGTCTAACAGATACGCAGTATTTT. Translated, it gives CASRMTSLTDTQYF.

As to this clonotype: A much larger clone differs by one base, so this may be a read error. This chain links TRBV20-1 with TRBJ2-6; possible D gene TRBD1, 5 bases. Germline V gene data show CDR1 as DFQATT and CDR2 as SNEGSKA (reference sequence). The CDR3 has 12 residues. The CDR3 protein is CSAMSGANVQTF. CDR3 DNA: TGCAGTGCTATGTCTGGGGCCAACGTCCAGACTTTC.

This clonotype was recorded at least ten times. The gene calls are TRBV4-2 and TRBJ1-2, with D possibly TRBD1 on 5 matching bases. CDR1 is LGHNA and CDR2 is YNFKEQ in the germline V gene. Trimming stripped 0 bases from V and 3 bases from J, with 11 bases between. The CDR3 loop spans 15 amino acids. CDR3 bases: TGTGCCAGCAGCCAAGATCAAGGGGTGGACTATGGCTACACCTTC. Protein: CASSQDQGVDYGYTF.

This sequence joins TRBV12-3 or TRBV12-4 and TRBJ1-3, with D tentatively TRBD1 (5 bases). The CDR3 is made up of 14 amino acids. V was clipped by 8 bases and J by 5 bases, with 16 bases between them. The CDR3 sequence is CASQWEGNRNTIYF. In DNA, the CDR3 is TGTGCCAGCCAGTGGGAGGGGAATAGAAACACCATATATTTT.

J is TRBJ1-2 and V is TRBV5-5, with TRBD1 matching over 7 bases. The CDR3 has 16 residues. Per the germline V gene, CDR1 is SGHKS and CDR2 is YYEKEE (reference sequence). Trimming cost V 1 base and J 3 bases; bases outside gene matches: 9. The CDR3 sequence: CASSLFLSGGDYGYTF. CDR3 DNA: TGTGCCAGCAGCTTGTTTCTTTCAGGGGGGGACTATGGCTACACCTTC.

This clonotype has just one count. A much larger clone differs by one base, so this may be a read error. V and J are TRBV27 and TRBJ2-7; possibly TRBD2 for D (6 bases). This CDR3 is built from 14 residues. CDR1 is MNHEY and CDR2 is SMNVEV in the germline V gene (reference sequence). The ends were cut back, 2 bases at V and 7 bases at J, with 15 bases in the middle. DNA for the CDR3: TGTGCCAGCAGTTTAAGGCTAGCGTCCGATGAGCAGTACTTC. It encodes CASSLRLASDEQYF.

The sample holds many counts of this clonotype. The chain couples TRBV5-1 to TRBJ1-5; 7 nucleotides agree with TRBD1. The J segment lost 6 bases and the V segment lost 1 base, leaving 4 bases of the junction unmatched. The CDR3 is 14 residues long. Germline V gene sequence: CDR1 SGHRS, CDR2 YFSETQ. In nucleotides, the CDR3 is TGCGCCAGCAGCTTGAGAGGGGGCGGTCAGCCCCAGCATTTT. Its translation is CASSLRGGGQPQHF.

As concerns this clonotype: It may be a read error: a sequence one base away is much more abundant. V and J are TRBV5-1 and TRBJ2-3; TRBD2 aligns across 7 bases. The CDR3 length is 15 residues. The V gene's germline CDR1 is SGHRS and CDR2 YFSETQ. CDR3 DNA: TGCGCCAGCAGCGGGCGGGGGTTGAACACAGATACGCGGTATTTT. The encoded protein is CASSGRGLNTDTRYF.

This clonotype was detected only a few times. CDR3: CASSIQAGTAQMNTEAFF. The CDR3 DNA reads as TGTGCCAGCAGCATACAGGCCGGGACAGCTCAGATGAACACTGAAGCTTTCTTT. The rearrangement uses TRBV9 and TRBJ1-1; 7 bases are a match to TRBD1. After removal of 4 bases from V and 0 bases from J, the junction contained 15 bases not matched to a gene. Germline V gene data show CDR1 as SGDLS and CDR2 as YYNGEE. The CDR3 is 18 amino acids.

V gene TRBV2 combines with J gene TRBJ2-5; 7 nucleotides align to TRBD1. The length of the CDR3 is 13 residues. The germline V gene has CDR1 SNHLY and CDR2 FYNNEI. Trimming took 8 bases from V and 0 from J; bases not matched to a gene: 3. CDR3 nucleotide sequence: TGTGCCAGCGGGGACAGTGACCAAGAGACCCAGTACTTC. Amino acids: CASGDSDQETQYF.

Ten or more counts support this clonotype. The chain recombines TRBV15 with TRBJ2-1, with 10 bases aligning to TRBD2. V lost 1 base, J lost 6 bases, and 3 bases stayed unmatched. This CDR3 region has 15 residues. Per germline, CDR1 LNHNV and CDR2 YYDKDF (reference sequence). CDR3 DNA: TGTGCCACCAGCAGAGGGACTAGCGGTGGCAATGAGCAGTTCTTC. Protein product: CATSRGTSGGNEQFF.

This clonotype was seen just once. Written as DNA, the CDR3 is TGCGCCAGCTTCCAAGGGGGGGGCTCCTACAATGAGCAGTTCTTC. It translates to CASFQGGGSYNEQFF. The V call is TRBV4-1, the J call TRBJ2-1; D possibly corresponds to TRBD2 (7 bases). This CDR3 comprises 15 residues. The germline V and J ends were trimmed by 8 bases and 0 bases, with 14 bases remaining between them. The germline CDR1 and CDR2 sequences are MGHRA and YSYEKL.

The V gene is TRBV12-3 or TRBV12-4, the J gene TRBJ2-5, with 9 bases that match TRBD2. The CDR3 is 14 residues long. Trimming at V came to 4 bases and at J to 11 bases, leaving 11 bases not matched to a gene. The CDR3 DNA follows: TGTGCCAGCAGTTGCGGGGGGGCGCGAGGGGAGCAGTACTTC. Encoded protein: CASSCGGARGEQYF.

This clonotype was picked up a small number of times. This may arise from a read error, as a much more abundant clone is one base away. The chain links TRBV11-1 to TRBJ2-3, with D tentatively TRBD2 (5 bases). V gave up 2 bases and J gave up 1 base, with 16 bases separating them. CDR1 SGHAT and CDR2 FQDESV come from the germline V gene (reference sequence). The CDR3 contains 17 residues. The CDR3 loop reads CASSLRQRSRGTDTQYF. CDR3 DNA: TGTGCCAGCAGCTTACGGCAGCGGTCTAGGGGCACAGATACGCAGTATTTT.

This sequence joins TRBV12-3 or TRBV12-4 and TRBJ2-5; a weak D match, TRBD1 (5 bases). The DNA matches TRBJ2-7 better at its end, which makes the J call doubtful. This CDR3 comprises 14 residues. In DNA form, the CDR3 reads TGTGCCAGCAGTCCCCAGGGAAGGCCCCACGAGCAGTACTTC. Translating gives CASSPQGRPHEQYF.

Only a few counts were recorded for this clonotype. Written as DNA, the CDR3 is TGTGCCAGCTCACCAGTTGGTGAGCAGTTCTTC. This gives the protein CASSPVGEQFF. This rearrangement joins TRBV18 to TRBJ2-1; no firm D call. Germline CDR1 is KGHSH and CDR2 is LQKENI. CDR3 length: 11 residues. V lost 2 bases and J 9 bases, leaving 5 bases between the germline ends. Variable domain in full (rest from reference TRBV18 and TRBJ2-1): NAGVMQNPRHLVRRRGQEARLRCSPMKGHSHVYWYRQLPEEGLKFMVYLQKENIIDESGMPKERFSAEFPKEGPSILRIQQVVRGDSAAYFCASSPVGEQFFGPGTRLTVL.